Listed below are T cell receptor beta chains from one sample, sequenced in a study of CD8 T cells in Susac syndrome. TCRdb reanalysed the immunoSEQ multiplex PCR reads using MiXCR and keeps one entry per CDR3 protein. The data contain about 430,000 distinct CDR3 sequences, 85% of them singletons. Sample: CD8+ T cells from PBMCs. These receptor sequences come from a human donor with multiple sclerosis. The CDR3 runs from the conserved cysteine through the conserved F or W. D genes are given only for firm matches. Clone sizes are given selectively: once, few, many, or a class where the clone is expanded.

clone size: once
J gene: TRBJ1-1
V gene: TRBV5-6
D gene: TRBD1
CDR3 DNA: TGTGCCAGCAGCGCCCCGACAGGGCCGAACACTGAAGCTTTCTTT
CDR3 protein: CASSAPTGPNTEAFF

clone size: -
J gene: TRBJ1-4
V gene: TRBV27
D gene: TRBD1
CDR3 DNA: TGTGCCAGCAGGCCCGGGACAGGGACTGAAAAACTGTTTTTT
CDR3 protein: CASRPGTGTEKLFF

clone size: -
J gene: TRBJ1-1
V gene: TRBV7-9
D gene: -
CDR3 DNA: TGTGCCAGCAGCAATAGAGAATACCTGAACACTGAAGCTTTCTTT
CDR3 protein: CASSNREYLNTEAFF

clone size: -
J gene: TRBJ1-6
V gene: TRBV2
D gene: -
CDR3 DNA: TGTGCCAGCAGTGAAGAAGCGGGGGGATCACCCCTCCACTTT
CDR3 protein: CASSEEAGGSPLHF

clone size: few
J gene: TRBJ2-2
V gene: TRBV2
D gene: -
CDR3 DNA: TGTGCCAGCATGACACAGGCCTATACCGGGGAGTTGTTTTTT
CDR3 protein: CASMTQAYTGELFF

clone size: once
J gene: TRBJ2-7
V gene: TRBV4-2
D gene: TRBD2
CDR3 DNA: TGTGCCAGCAGCCAAGATGGGGGGACTAGTAATCCCCATTCGAGTGAGCAGTACTTC
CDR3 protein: CASSQDGGTSNPHSSEQYF

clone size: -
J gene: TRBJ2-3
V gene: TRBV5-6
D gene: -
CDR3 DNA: TGTGCCAGCAGCTTGGCAGGGAGGGATACGCAGTATTTT
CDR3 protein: CASSLAGRDTQYF

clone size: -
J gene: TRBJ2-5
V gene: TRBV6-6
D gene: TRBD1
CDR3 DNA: TGTGCCAGCAGCCGCGACGCAGGGGGCGAAGAGACCCAGTACTTC
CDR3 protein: CASSRDAGGEETQYF

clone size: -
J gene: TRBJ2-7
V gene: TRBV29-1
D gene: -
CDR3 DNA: TGCAGCGTCTTCGGAGGGGACAGCTCCTACGAGCAGTACTTC
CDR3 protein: CSVFGGDSSYEQYF

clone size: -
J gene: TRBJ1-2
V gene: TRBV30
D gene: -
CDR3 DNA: TGTGCCTGGAGTGTACTTGAGGAGACAGATTATGGCTACACCTTC
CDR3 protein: CAWSVLEETDYGYTF

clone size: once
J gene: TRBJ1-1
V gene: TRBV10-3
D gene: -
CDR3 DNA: TGTGCCATCAGCAACGGGCCGATGTGGGGAGTGACTGAAGCTTTCTTT
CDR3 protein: CAISNGPMWGVTEAFF

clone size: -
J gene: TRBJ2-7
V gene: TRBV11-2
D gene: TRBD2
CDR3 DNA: TGTGCCAGCAGCTTAGTCACTAGCGGGCCCACCTACGAGCAGTACTTC
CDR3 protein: CASSLVTSGPTYEQYF

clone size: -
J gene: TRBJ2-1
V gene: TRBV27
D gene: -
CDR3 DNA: TGTGCCAGCAAACCCGGGACCTACAATGAGCAGTTCTTC
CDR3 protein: CASKPGTYNEQFF

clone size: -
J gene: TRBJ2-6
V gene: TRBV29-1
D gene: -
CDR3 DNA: TGCAGCGTTGAAAGTATTCGTCTAGACTCTGGGGCCAACGTCCTGACTTTC
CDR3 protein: CSVESIRLDSGANVLTF

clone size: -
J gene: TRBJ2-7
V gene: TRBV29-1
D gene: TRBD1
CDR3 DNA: TGCAGCGTTGAAGATCGGGACAGGGAATCCTACGAGCAGTACTTC
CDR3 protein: CSVEDRDRESYEQYF

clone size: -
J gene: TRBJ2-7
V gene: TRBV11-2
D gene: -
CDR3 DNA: TGTGCCAGCAGCTTAGTCGGGGGATACGCGCAGTACTTC
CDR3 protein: CASSLVGGYAQYF

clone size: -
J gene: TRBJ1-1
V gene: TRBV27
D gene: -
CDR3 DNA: TGTGCCAGCAGTCTTAGGGGGGCAGGGGAGAACACTGAAGCTTTCTTT
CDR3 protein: CASSLRGAGENTEAFF

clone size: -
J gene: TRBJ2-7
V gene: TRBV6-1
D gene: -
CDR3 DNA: TGTGCCAGCAGTGATTGGATCGCCTACGAGCAGTACTTC
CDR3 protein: CASSDWIAYEQYF

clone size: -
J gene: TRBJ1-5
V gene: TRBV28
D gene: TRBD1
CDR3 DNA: TGTGCCAGCAGCCCCTTGGCTCGACAGGGGGCCAGCAATCAGCCCCAGCATTTT
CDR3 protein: CASSPLARQGASNQPQHF

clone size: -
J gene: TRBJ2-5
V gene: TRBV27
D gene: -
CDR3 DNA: TGTGCCAGCAGTCGGGGTGGTTCCGGAGAGACCCAGTACTTC
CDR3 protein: CASSRGGSGETQYF

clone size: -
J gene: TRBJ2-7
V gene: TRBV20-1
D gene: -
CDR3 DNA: TGCAGTGCTAGAGGACGTAGCGGCTCCTACGAGCAGTACTTC
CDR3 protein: CSARGRSGSYEQYF

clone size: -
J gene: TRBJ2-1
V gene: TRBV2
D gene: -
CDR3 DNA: TGTGCCAGCAGTGCTCCTAGCCGGCTTGAGCAGTTCTTC
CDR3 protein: CASSAPSRLEQFF

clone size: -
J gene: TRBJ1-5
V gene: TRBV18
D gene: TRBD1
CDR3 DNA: TGTGCCAGCTCACCGAAAACAGGGGGAGGTCAGCCCCAGCATTTT
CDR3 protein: CASSPKTGGGQPQHF

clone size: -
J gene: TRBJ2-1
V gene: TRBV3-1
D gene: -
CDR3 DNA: TGTGCCAGCAGCCAAGACAGGGAAACCTACAATGAGCAGTTCTTC
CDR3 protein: CASSQDRETYNEQFF

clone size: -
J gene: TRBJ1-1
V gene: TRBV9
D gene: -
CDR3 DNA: TGTGCCAGCCGCGCATCGGGCACTGAAGCTTTCTTT
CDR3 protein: CASRASGTEAFF

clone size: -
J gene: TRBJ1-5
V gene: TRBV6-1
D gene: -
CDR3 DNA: TGTGCCAGCAGTCATCTCCGGGACGGTAGCAATCAGCCCCAGCATTTT
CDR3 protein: CASSHLRDGSNQPQHF

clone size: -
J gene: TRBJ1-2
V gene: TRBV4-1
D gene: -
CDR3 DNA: TGCGCCAGCAGCCAAGCGTCCAGGGACCATGGCTACACCTTC
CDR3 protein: CASSQASRDHGYTF

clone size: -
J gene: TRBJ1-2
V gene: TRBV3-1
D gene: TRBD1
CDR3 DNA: TGTGCCAGCAGCCAATCCGGGACAGGGATGGGTTATGGCTACACCTTC
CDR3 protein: CASSQSGTGMGYGYTF

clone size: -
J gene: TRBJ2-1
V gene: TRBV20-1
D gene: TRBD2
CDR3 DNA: TGCAGTGCTAGGGGAACTAGCGGGGGAGGGTATGAGCAGTTCTTC
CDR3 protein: CSARGTSGGGYEQFF

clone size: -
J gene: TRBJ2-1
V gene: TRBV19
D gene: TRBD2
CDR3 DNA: TGTGCCAGTAGTACAACTCTTCTAGCGGGAGGGATTGTCAATGAGCAGTTCTTC
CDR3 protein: CASSTTLLAGGIVNEQFF

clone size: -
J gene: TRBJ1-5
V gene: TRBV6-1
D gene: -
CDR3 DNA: TGTGCCAGCAGTGCCTACCGGACAGTGAGCGGCAATCAGCCCCAGCATTTT
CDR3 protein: CASSAYRTVSGNQPQHF

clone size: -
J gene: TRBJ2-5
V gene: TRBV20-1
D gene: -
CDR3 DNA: TGCAGTGCTAGGTCCTTAATGAAGGTCCAAGAGACCCAGTACTTC
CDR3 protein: CSARSLMKVQETQYF

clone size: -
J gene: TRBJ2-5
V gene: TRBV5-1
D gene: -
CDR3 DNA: TGCGCCAGCAGCGACCGCGGGACAGAGCATCAAGAGACCCAGTACTTC
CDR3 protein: CASSDRGTEHQETQYF

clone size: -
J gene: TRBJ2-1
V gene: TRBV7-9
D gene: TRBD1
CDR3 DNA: TGTGCCAGCAGCTTTGCCGCGGGACAGGGCTCCTACAATGAGCAGTTCTTC
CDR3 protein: CASSFAAGQGSYNEQFF

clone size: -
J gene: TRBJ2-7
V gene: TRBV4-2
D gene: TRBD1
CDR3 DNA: TGTGCCAGCAGCCACGGACAGGACTACGAGCAGTACTTC
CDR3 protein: CASSHGQDYEQYF

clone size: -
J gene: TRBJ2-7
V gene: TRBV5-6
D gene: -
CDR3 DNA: TGTGCCAGCGGATCGGCGACAGGACAGTACTTC
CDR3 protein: CASGSATGQYF

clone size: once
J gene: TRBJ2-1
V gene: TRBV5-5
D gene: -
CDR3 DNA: TGTGCCAGCAGCTTGGAACGGCCAGAGCAGTTCTTC
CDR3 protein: CASSLERPEQFF

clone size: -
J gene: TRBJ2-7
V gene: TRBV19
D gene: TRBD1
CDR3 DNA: TGTGCCAGTAGTCCAGGACAGGAAGGCTACGAGCAGTACTTC
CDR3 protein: CASSPGQEGYEQYF

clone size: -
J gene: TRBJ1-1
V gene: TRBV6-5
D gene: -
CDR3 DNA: TGTGCCAGCAACAAGGAAGAGCACACTGAAGCTTTCTTT
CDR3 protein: CASNKEEHTEAFF

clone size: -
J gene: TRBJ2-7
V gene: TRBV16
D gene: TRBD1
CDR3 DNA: TGTGCCAGCAGCAAAAGACAGGGCGAGCAGTACTTC
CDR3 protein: CASSKRQGEQYF

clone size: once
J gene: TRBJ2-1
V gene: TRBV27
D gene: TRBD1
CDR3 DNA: TGTGCCAGCAGTTACTCACGGACAGGGACTGAGCAGTTCTTC
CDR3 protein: CASSYSRTGTEQFF

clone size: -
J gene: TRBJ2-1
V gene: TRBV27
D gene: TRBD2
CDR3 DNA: TGTGCCAGCAGTTTCATTGTGGGAGGGCCCTACAATGAGCAGTTCTTC
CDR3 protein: CASSFIVGGPYNEQFF

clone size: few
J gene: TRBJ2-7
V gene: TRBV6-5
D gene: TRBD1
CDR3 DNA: TGTGCCAGCAGTTACTCGAGTCCTGGGACAGGCGCAAAGTACGAGCAGTACTTC
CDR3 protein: CASSYSSPGTGAKYEQYF

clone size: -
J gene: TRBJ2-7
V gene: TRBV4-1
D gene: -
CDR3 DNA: TGCGCCAGCAGCCAAGAAGTCGAACTCCACGCCTACGAGCAGTACTTC
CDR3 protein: CASSQEVELHAYEQYF

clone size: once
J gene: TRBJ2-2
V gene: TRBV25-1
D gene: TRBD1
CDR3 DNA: TGTGCCAGCCACAGGGGGTCAACCGGGGAGCTGTTTTTT
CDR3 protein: CASHRGSTGELFF

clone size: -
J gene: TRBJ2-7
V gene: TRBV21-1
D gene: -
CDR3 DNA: TGTGCCAGCAGCAAAAGTGGACTAGTAAAGAGCCTTTCCGAGCAGTACTTC
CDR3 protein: CASSKSGLVKSLSEQYF

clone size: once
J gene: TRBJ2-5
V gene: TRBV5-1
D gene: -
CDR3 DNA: TGCGCCAGCAGCTCGGGACGGGAGTACCAAGAGACCCAGTACTTC
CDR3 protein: CASSSGREYQETQYF

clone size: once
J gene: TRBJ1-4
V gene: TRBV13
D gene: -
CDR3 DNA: TGTGCCAGCAGCCTACGGACCGGGCGTGAAAAACTGTTTTTT
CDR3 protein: CASSLRTGREKLFF

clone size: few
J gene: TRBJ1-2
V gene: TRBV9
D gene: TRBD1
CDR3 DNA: TGTGCCAGCAGTGGACAGGGGGAAGATGGCTACACCTTC
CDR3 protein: CASSGQGEDGYTF

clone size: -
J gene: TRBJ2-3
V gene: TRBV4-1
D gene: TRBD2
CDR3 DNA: TGCGCCAGCAGCCACCTCGGGGGGGCGGATACGCAGTATTTT
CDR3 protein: CASSHLGGADTQYF

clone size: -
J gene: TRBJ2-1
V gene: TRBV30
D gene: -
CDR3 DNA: TGTGCCTGGAGTGTATCCTTCTACAATGAGCAGTTCTTC
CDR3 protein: CAWSVSFYNEQFF

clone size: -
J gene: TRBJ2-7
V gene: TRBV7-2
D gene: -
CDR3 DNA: TGTGCCAGCAGCTCGACTAACCAGCATTTATACGAGCAGTACTTC
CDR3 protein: CASSSTNQHLYEQYF

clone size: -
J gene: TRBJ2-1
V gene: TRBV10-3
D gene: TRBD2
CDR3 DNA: TGTGCCATCAGTGACCTAGCGGGAGGACTACTCTCCTACAATGAGCAGTTCTTC
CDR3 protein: CAISDLAGGLLSYNEQFF

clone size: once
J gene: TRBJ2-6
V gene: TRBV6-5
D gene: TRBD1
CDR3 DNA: TGTGCCAGCAGTTACCTGGGACAGGGGACCCTCTCTGGGGCCAACGTCCTGACTTTC
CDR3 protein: CASSYLGQGTLSGANVLTF

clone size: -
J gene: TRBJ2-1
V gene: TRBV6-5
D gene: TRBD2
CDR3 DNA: TGTGCCAGCAGGATAGCGGGGACGGGTGAGCAGTTCTTC
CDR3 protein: CASRIAGTGEQFF